The rows below give T cell receptor beta chains drawn from one sample of a study of blood T cell repertoires in COVID-19. Repertoires were generated with immunoSEQ multiplex PCR, while TCRdb's copy carries only in-frame clones and drops some. The table lists approximately 230,000 clones, 88% of them singletons. The sample taken for sequencing was peripheral blood. These receptors came from a man older than 75 with acute or convalescent COVID-19. The CDR3 runs from the conserved cysteine through the conserved F or W. D genes are given only for firm matches. The size field is filled for only some rows; it gives once, few, many or a size class.

TRBV18	TRBJ1-5	NA	NA	CASSPRAQGSNQPQHF	TGTGCCAGCTCACCAAGGGCTCAGGGTAGCAATCAGCCCCAGCATTTT
TRBV3-1/TRBV3-2	TRBJ1-3	NA	NA	CASSQPPGTIYF	TGTGCCAGCAGCCAACCCCCCGGCACCATATATTTT
TRBV11-2	TRBJ2-6	TRBD1	NA	CASSPDRATSSGANVLTF	TGTGCCAGCAGCCCGGACAGGGCCACGAGCTCTGGGGCCAACGTCCTGACTTTC
TRBV19	TRBJ1-2	TRBD1	NA	CASSKVQGTGGYTF	TGTGCCAGTAGTAAAGTACAGGGGACTGGGGGCTACACCTTC
TRBV7-9	TRBJ2-3	TRBD2	NA	CASSPRGGGDTQYF	TGTGCCAGCAGCCCGCGGGGGGGCGGAGATACGCAGTATTTT
TRBV10-3	TRBJ2-7	TRBD1	few	CAISDRDRGYEQYF	TGTGCCATCAGTGACCGGGACAGGGGATACGAGCAGTACTTC
TRBV9	TRBJ2-1	NA	NA	CASSVTSTYNEQFF	TGTGCCAGCAGCGTAACTAGCACCTACAATGAGCAGTTCTTC
TRBV27	TRBJ1-4	TRBD1	NA	CASSRGQGLGDEKLFF	TGTGCCAGCAGTCGCGGACAGGGCCTGGGCGATGAAAAACTGTTTTTT
TRBV4-1	TRBJ2-3	NA	few	CASSQWTGTSTDTQYF	TGCGCCAGCAGCCAATGGACTGGCACTAGCACAGATACGCAGTATTTT
TRBV3-1/TRBV3-2	TRBJ2-2	TRBD1	NA	CASSQAGTGERTGELFF	TGTGCCAGCAGCCAAGCCGGGACAGGGGAAAGAACCGGGGAGCTGTTTTTT
TRBV19	TRBJ1-1	TRBD1	NA	CASSLGGGGQGVPEAFF	TGTGCCAGTAGTTTGGGAGGAGGGGGACAGGGAGTCCCTGAAGCTTTCTTT
TRBV7-8	TRBJ2-2	TRBD1	NA	CASSDEGDRGLRNTGELFF	TGTGCCAGCAGCGATGAAGGGGACAGGGGGCTCAGGAACACCGGGGAGCTGTTTTTT
TRBV7-2	TRBJ1-4	NA	once	CASSDSLNEKLFF	TGTGCCAGCAGTGACAGTCTAAATGAAAAACTGTTTTTT
TRBV5-1	TRBJ2-3	NA	NA	CASSSGTSTDTQYF	TGCGCCAGCAGCTCGGGGACTAGCACAGATACGCAGTATTTT
TRBV28	TRBJ1-1	NA	NA	CASSLTNTEAFF	TGTGCCAGCAGTTTGACAAACACTGAAGCTTTCTTT
TRBV7-8	TRBJ2-5	TRBD2	NA	CASSLVGLNQETQYF	TGTGCCAGCAGCTTAGTGGGACTAAACCAAGAGACCCAGTACTTC
TRBV2	TRBJ1-6	TRBD1	few	CASSGQDYSPLHF	TGTGCCAGTTCTGGACAGGATTATTCACCCCTCCACTTT
TRBV7-3	TRBJ2-7	TRBD1	few	CASSLAAGGAYEQYF	TGTGCCAGCAGCTTGGCGGCAGGGGGCGCGTACGAGCAGTACTTC
TRBV4-3	TRBJ2-1	TRBD2	NA	CASSTVAGGLGEQFF	TGCGCCAGCAGCACCGTAGCGGGAGGGTTGGGTGAGCAGTTCTTC
TRBV19	TRBJ1-1	TRBD1	NA	CASNPTGGSEAFF	TGTGCCAGTAACCCGACAGGGGGCTCTGAAGCTTTCTTT
TRBV9	TRBJ2-5	NA	NA	CASSTRRDNQETQYF	TGTGCCAGCAGCACTCGTCGGGACAACCAAGAGACCCAGTACTTC
TRBV6-5	TRBJ1-1	NA	few	CASIVQGTEAFF	TGTGCCAGCATCGTCCAGGGCACTGAAGCTTTCTTT
TRBV19	TRBJ1-2	NA	once	CASSMEETVGGYTF	TGTGCCAGTAGTATGGAAGAGACAGTAGGAGGCTACACCTTC
TRBV7-9	TRBJ1-2	TRBD1	NA	CASSPRTGGDYGYTF	TGTGCCAGCAGCCCCCGGACAGGGGGAGACTATGGCTACACCTTC
TRBV5-1	TRBJ2-1	NA	NA	CASSLASPSSYNEQFF	TGCGCCAGCAGCTTGGCTAGCCCAAGCTCCTACAATGAGCAGTTCTTC
TRBV7-3	TRBJ2-3	NA	NA	CASSLSGSTDTQYF	TGTGCCAGCAGCTTAAGCGGTAGCACAGATACGCAGTATTTT
TRBV10-3	TRBJ2-7	NA	NA	CIGRRDRVAYEQYF	TGTATCGGTCGGCGGGACAGAGTAGCCTACGAGCAGTACTTC
TRBV9	TRBJ2-5	TRBD2	NA	CASSETSAQETQYF	TGTGCCAGCAGCGAGACTAGCGCCCAAGAGACCCAGTACTTC
TRBV27	TRBJ2-2	NA	NA	CASRRGLTNTGELFF	TGTGCCAGCAGGCGCGGACTAACGAACACCGGGGAGCTGTTTTTT
TRBV6-5	TRBJ1-5	TRBD1	NA	CASSWTGEGNQPQHF	TGTGCCAGCAGTTGGACAGGGGAGGGCAATCAGCCCCAGCATTTT
TRBV5-6	TRBJ1-4	NA	NA	CASSLLRPGIFNEKLFF	TGTGCCAGCAGCTTGTTGAGGCCGGGAATCTTTAATGAAAAACTGTTTTTT
TRBV11-3	TRBJ2-3	TRBD1	NA	CASSSRTGPDTQYF	TGTGCCAGCAGCTCGAGGACAGGGCCAGATACGCAGTATTTT
TRBV6-5	TRBJ2-3	TRBD2	NA	CASSYPSGGVDTQYF	TGTGCCAGCAGTTACCCTAGCGGGGGGGTAGATACGCAGTATTTT
TRBV7-2	TRBJ1-1	TRBD1	NA	CASIRTYRGNFEAFF	TGTGCCAGCATCCGAACCTACAGGGGAAATTTTGAAGCTTTCTTT
TRBV15	TRBJ2-1	TRBD2	once	CATSREGLADRDEQFF	TGTGCCACCAGCAGAGAGGGACTAGCGGATAGGGATGAGCAGTTCTTC
TRBV9	TRBJ1-4	TRBD1	few	CASSSDRGEKLFF	TGTGCCAGCAGCTCCGACAGGGGTGAAAAACTGTTTTTT
TRBV5-5	TRBJ2-3	NA	NA	CASSPDTTDTQYF	TGTGCCAGCAGCCCCGACACTACAGATACGCAGTATTTT
TRBV19	TRBJ2-1	NA	NA	CASSSQRLAYNEQFF	TGTGCCAGTAGTTCCCAGCGACTAGCCTACAATGAGCAGTTCTTC
TRBV7-2	TRBJ2-3	NA	NA	CASSLGVPTNTDTQYF	TGTGCCAGCAGCTTAGGGGTACCTACTAACACAGATACGCAGTATTTT
TRBV5-1	TRBJ2-1	NA	NA	CASSLYNEQFF	TGCGCCAGCAGCCTATACAATGAGCAGTTCTTC
TRBV6-2/TRBV6-3	TRBJ2-2	TRBD1	NA	CASSYVQGASPTGELFF	TGTGCCAGCAGTTACGTGCAGGGGGCTTCTCCTACCGGGGAGCTGTTTTTT
TRBV3-1/TRBV3-2	TRBJ1-6	NA	NA	CASSQGGVYGRGSPLHF	TGTGCCAGCAGCCAAGGTGGTGTCTACGGTCGTGGTTCACCCCTCCACTTT
TRBV6-6	TRBJ2-7	NA	NA	CASSQRVDNEQYF	TGTGCCAGCAGCCAGCGGGTAGACAACGAGCAGTACTTC
TRBV18	TRBJ1-1	NA	NA	CASSLSKTRDTEAFF	TGTGCCAGCTCACTGTCCAAAACGCGGGACACTGAAGCTTTCTTT
TRBV5-1	TRBJ2-7	TRBD2	NA	CASSSSAASGSYEQYF	TGCGCCAGCAGCTCTTCTGCGGCTAGCGGGAGTTACGAGCAGTACTTC
TRBV4-3	TRBJ2-2	TRBD2	NA	CASSQDTLAGGYTGELFF	TGCGCCAGCAGCCAAGATACCCTAGCGGGGGGCTACACCGGGGAGCTGTTTTTT
TRBV10-3	TRBJ2-1	TRBD2	NA	CAISESPSGGSENEQFF	TGTGCCATCAGTGAGTCTCCTAGCGGGGGGTCGGAGAATGAGCAGTTCTTC
TRBV7-3	TRBJ2-3	TRBD2	NA	CASSSGLAETDTQYF	TGTGCCAGCAGCTCGGGACTAGCGGAAACAGATACGCAGTATTTT
TRBV9	TRBJ2-2	TRBD1	NA	CASSADGTGDTGELFF	TGTGCCAGCAGCGCGGATGGGACAGGGGACACCGGGGAGCTGTTTTTT
TRBV7-9	TRBJ2-3	NA	NA	CASSPSSSTDTQYF	TGTGCCAGCAGCCCATCCAGTAGCACAGATACGCAGTATTTT
TRBV7-9	TRBJ2-1	NA	NA	CASSFGSGSEQFF	TGTGCCAGCAGCTTCGGCTCGGGTAGTGAGCAGTTCTTC
TRBV19	TRBJ2-2	NA	NA	CATRVLDLTGELFF	TGTGCCACCAGAGTCCTAGATCTCACCGGGGAGCTGTTTTTT
TRBV11-2	TRBJ1-5	NA	NA	CASSRGGQGSNQPQHF	TGTGCCAGCAGCCGGGGGGGGCAGGGTAGCAATCAGCCCCAGCATTTT
TRBV6-5	TRBJ1-5	NA	NA	CASSYGRYSYEHF	TGTGCCAGCAGTTACGGGCGATACTCTTACGAGCATTTT
TRBV18	TRBJ2-2	TRBD1	NA	CASSVSRGTNTGELFF	TGTGCCAGCTCCGTTTCCAGGGGGACGAACACCGGGGAGCTGTTTTTT
TRBV27	TRBJ1-5	TRBD1	NA	CASSAGQGSDQPQHF	TGTGCCAGCAGTGCGGGACAGGGTTCGGATCAGCCCCAGCATTTT
TRBV7-9	TRBJ1-2	TRBD1	once	CASSLDGRGKEDGYTF	TGTGCCAGCAGCTTAGATGGCAGGGGGAAAGAAGATGGCTACACCTTC
TRBV29-1	TRBJ1-2	TRBD1	NA	CSVESRGDGYTF	TGCAGCGTTGAATCCAGGGGGGATGGCTACACCTTC
TRBV3-1/TRBV3-2	TRBJ2-7	NA	NA	CASSQFGVRGKGYEQYF	TGTGCCAGCAGCCAATTCGGTGTCAGGGGAAAGGGCTACGAGCAGTACTTC